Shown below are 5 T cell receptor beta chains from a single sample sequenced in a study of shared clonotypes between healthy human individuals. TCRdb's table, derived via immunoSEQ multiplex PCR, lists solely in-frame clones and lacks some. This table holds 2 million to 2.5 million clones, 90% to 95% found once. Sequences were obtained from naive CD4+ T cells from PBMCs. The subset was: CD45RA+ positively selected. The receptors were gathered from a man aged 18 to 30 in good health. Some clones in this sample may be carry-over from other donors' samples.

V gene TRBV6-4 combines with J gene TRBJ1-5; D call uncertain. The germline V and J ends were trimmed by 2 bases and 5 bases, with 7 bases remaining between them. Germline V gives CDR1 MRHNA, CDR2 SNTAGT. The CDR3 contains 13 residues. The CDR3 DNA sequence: TGTGCCAGCAGTGACAGATGGGATCAGCCCCAGCATTTT. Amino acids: CASSDRWDQPQHF.

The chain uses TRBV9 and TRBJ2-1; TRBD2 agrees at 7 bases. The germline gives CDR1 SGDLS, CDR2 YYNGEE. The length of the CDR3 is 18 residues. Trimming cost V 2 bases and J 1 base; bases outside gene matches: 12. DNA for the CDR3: TGTGCCAGCAGCGTGGATAGCGGGCTAATGGCATCCTACAATGAGCAGTTCTTC. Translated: CASSVDSGLMASYNEQFF.

The CDR3 sequence is CASSLVVGDSLYEQYF. CDR3 DNA: TGTGCCAGCAGCTTGGTGGTTGGGGACAGCCTCTACGAGCAGTACTTC. The chain joins TRBV5-5 to TRBJ2-7; 7 bases line up with TRBD1. With V trimmed by 0 bases and J by 3 bases, 9 bases remained unmatched. Germline CDR1 reads SGHKS; CDR2 reads YYEKEE (reference sequence). CDR3 size: 16 residues.

The CDR3 spells CASSGTRTRGEQFF. The CDR3 DNA sequence: TGCGCCAGCAGTGGGACTAGAACCAGGGGTGAGCAGTTCTTC. This chain connects TRBV5-1 to TRBJ2-1; 8 nucleotides match TRBD2. CDR1 and CDR2 from the germline V gene are SGHRS and YFSETQ. V lost 5 bases and J lost 9; bases outside the gene matches: 10. The CDR3 runs to 14 residues.

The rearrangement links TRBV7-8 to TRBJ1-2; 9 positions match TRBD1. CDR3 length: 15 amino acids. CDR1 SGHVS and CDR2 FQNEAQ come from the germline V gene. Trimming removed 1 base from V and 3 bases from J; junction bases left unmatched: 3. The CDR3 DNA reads TGTGCCAGCAGCTTAGACAGGGGGCAGGACTATGGCTACACCTTC. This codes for CASSLDRGQDYGYTF. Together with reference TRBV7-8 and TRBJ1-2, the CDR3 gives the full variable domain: GAGVSQSPRYKVAKRGQDVALRCDPISGHVSLFWYQQALGQGPEFLTYFQNEAQLDKSGLPSDRFFAERPEGSVSTLKIQRTQQEDSAVYLCASSLDRGQDYGYTFGSGTRLTVV.